A selection of T cell receptor beta chains follows, all from one sample in a study of T cell responses to AZD1222 COVID-19 vaccine. This table comes from immunoSEQ multiplex PCR, and its TCRdb copy is limited to in-frame clones, with some not included. Of roughly 80,000 clones listed, approximately 90% are singletons. This specimen was peripheral blood, taken 28 days after the second AZD1222 dose. These receptors were taken from an adult who received the AZD1222 COVID-19 vaccine. Each CDR3 is given with its conserved first and last residue. Each record gives: J gene, D gene, clone size, V gene, CDR3 protein, CDR3 DNA. A D gene is named only where the DNA matches it firmly. Only some rows state a clone size, as once, few, many or a class for expanded clones.

>TRBJ1-4|NA|NA|TRBV6-2/TRBV6-3
CASSNSYEKLFF
TGTGCCAGCAGCAACAGTTATGAAAAACTGTTTTTT
>TRBJ1-6|NA|NA|TRBV5-1
CASSLAWLSPLHF
TGCGCCAGCAGCTTGGCATGGTTATCACCCCTCCACTTT
>TRBJ1-4|NA|NA|TRBV7-8
CASSRGATNEKLFF
TGTGCCAGCAGCCGAGGCGCAACTAATGAAAAACTGTTTTTT
>TRBJ2-5|NA|NA|TRBV19
CASSPTGHQETQYF
TGTGCCAGTAGCCCAACAGGGCACCAAGAGACCCAGTACTTC
>TRBJ2-7|NA|NA|TRBV5-4
CASSLVGEGEQYF
TGTGCCAGCAGCTTGGTGGGGGAAGGCGAGCAGTACTTC
>TRBJ1-2|TRBD1|NA|TRBV6-5
CASGGQSSNYGYTF
TGTGCCAGCGGGGGACAGAGCTCTAACTATGGCTACACCTTC
>TRBJ2-1|NA|NA|TRBV2
CASRLENNEQFF
TGTGCCAGCAGATTAGAGAACAATGAGCAGTTCTTC
>TRBJ2-2|NA|once|TRBV2
CASTRGELTGELFF
TGTGCCAGCACTAGGGGGGAACTTACCGGGGAGCTGTTTTTT
>TRBJ1-4|NA|NA|TRBV7-6
CASSLSGQTNEKLFF
TGTGCCAGCAGCTTGTCGGGCCAAACTAATGAAAAACTGTTTTTT
>TRBJ2-7|TRBD2|once|TRBV9
CASSVTAGAYEQYF
TGTGCCAGCAGCGTAACGGCGGGAGCCTACGAGCAGTACTTC
>TRBJ2-2|NA|NA|TRBV19
CASSGGPGELFF
TGTGCCAGTAGTGGGGGTCCCGGGGAGCTGTTTTTT
>TRBJ1-3|NA|NA|TRBV30
CAWSVNSGTTAGNTIYF
TGTGCCTGGAGCGTCAATTCCGGGACGACGGCTGGAAACACCATATATTTT
>TRBJ1-1|TRBD1|NA|TRBV5-6
CASSSDRAIAFF
TGTGCCAGCAGCTCCGACAGGGCCATAGCTTTCTTT
>TRBJ2-5|NA|NA|TRBV11-2
CASSLASQGWETQYF
TGTGCCAGCAGCTTAGCTTCCCAGGGGTGGGAGACCCAGTACTTC
>TRBJ1-3|NA|NA|TRBV3-1/TRBV3-2
CASSRNGLSSGNTIYF
TGTGCCAGCAGCCGAAATGGGCTCTCCTCTGGAAACACCATATATTTT
>TRBJ2-3|NA|NA|TRBV9
CASSVIQGSTDTQYF
TGTGCCAGCAGCGTGATCCAAGGGAGCACAGATACGCAGTATTTT
>TRBJ2-5|TRBD2|NA|TRBV2
CASSEPAGYQETQYF
TGTGCCAGCAGTGAACCAGCGGGGTACCAAGAGACCCAGTACTTC
>TRBJ1-5|NA|NA|TRBV30
CAWSVPLSNQPQHF
TGTGCCTGGAGTGTACCCCTGAGCAATCAGCCCCAGCATTTT
>TRBJ1-4|TRBD1|NA|TRBV6-6
CASSDTGTGDEKLFF
TGTGCCAGCAGTGATACCGGGACAGGGGATGAAAAACTGTTTTTT
>TRBJ1-6|TRBD1|once|TRBV5-1
CASSLGQGRNSPLHF
TGCGCCAGCAGCTTGGGACAGGGGCGGAATTCACCCCTCCACTTT
>TRBJ1-4|NA|NA|TRBV11-3
CASSRRITRRSSNEKLFF
TGTGCCAGCAGTAGAAGGATCACCCGGCGCTCTTCTAATGAAAAACTGTTTTTT
>TRBJ1-2|TRBD1|few|TRBV28
CASTQGAGVGYTF
TGTGCCAGCACACAGGGGGCCGGAGTTGGCTACACCTTC
>TRBJ2-2|TRBD1|NA|TRBV7-8
CASTPSGTGGTGELFF
TGTGCCAGCACCCCCTCCGGGACAGGGGGGACCGGGGAGCTGTTTTTT
>TRBJ2-2|NA|NA|TRBV3-1/TRBV3-2
CASSFSPQRNGELFF
TGTGCCAGCAGCTTCTCCCCCCAGCGGAACGGGGAGCTGTTTTTT
>TRBJ2-1|NA|NA|TRBV5-6
CASSLGANEQFF
TGTGCCAGCAGCTTGGGGGCCAATGAGCAGTTCTTC
>TRBJ1-1|TRBD1|few|TRBV5-4
CASSFQGGTEAFF
TGTGCCAGCAGCTTCCAGGGGGGCACTGAAGCTTTCTTT
>TRBJ2-2|TRBD1|NA|TRBV7-3
CASRSPGQGAGELFF
TGTGCCAGCAGGAGTCCGGGACAGGGGGCCGGGGAGCTGTTTTTT